The TCR beta chain under discussion was sequenced for a study of cytomegalovirus exposure and HLA in healthy donors. General observations from the study: It was only CMV serostatus that was available as immune exposure information. It was about 150 TCR beta chains that were listed as cytomegalovirus-associated. Evidence from a later analysis indicated that most CMV-associated TCR beta chains looked HLA-restricted. As was reported, the HLA-A and HLA-B alleles of most subjects were accurately predicted from TCR beta sequences.

Remarks on this clone: Its antigen is unknown.

Use of 60 Vbeta and 13 Jbeta primers characterized the PCR. The table came from immunoSEQ multiplex PCR; TCRdb's copy has only in-frame clones and leaves some out. The sample contains some 250,000 clones, roughly 82% of which appear only once. This TCR was recovered from a woman aged 40 to 50 in good health and CMV-seropositive. The specimen sequenced was PBMCs.

The CDR3: CASSWAGGSSGNNEQFF. CDR3 bases: TGTGCCAGCAGCTGGGCGGGTGGGTCTAGCGGGAACAATGAGCAGTTCTTC. The chain links TRBV5-4 to TRBJ2-1, with 9 bases identical to TRBD2. Losses at the gene ends were 3 bases for V and 5 bases for J; bases not matched to a gene: 12. Germline V gene lookup returns CDR1 SGHNT and CDR2 YYREEE (reference sequence). This CDR3 contains 17 residues.